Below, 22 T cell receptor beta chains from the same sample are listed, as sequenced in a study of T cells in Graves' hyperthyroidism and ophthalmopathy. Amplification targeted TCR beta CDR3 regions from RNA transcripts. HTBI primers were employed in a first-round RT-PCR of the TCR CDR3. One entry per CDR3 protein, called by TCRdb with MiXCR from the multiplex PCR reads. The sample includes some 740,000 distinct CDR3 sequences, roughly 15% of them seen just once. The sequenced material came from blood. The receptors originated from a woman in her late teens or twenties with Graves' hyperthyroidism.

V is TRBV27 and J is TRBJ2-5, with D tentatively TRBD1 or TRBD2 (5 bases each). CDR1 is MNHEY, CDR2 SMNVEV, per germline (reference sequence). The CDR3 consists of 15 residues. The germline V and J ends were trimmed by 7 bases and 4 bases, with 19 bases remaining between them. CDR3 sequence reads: CASMGVRAGVETQYF. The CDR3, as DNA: TGTGCCAGCATGGGGGTTAGGGCCGGCGTAGAGACCCAGTACTTC.

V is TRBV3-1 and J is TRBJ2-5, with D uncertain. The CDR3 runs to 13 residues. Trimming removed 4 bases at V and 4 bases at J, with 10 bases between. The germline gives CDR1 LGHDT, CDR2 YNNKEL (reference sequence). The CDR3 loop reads CASSLTRRETQYF. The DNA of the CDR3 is TGTGCCAGCAGCCTCACACGGAGAGAGACCCAGTACTTC.

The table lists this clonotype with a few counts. CDR3 in amino acids: CASSTEGGVGEQYF. The CDR3 DNA follows: TGTGCCAGCAGCACAGAGGGGGGAGTAGGCGAGCAGTACTTC. The genes are TRBV9 and TRBJ2-7; D is possibly TRBD1 or TRBD2 (6 bases each). Germline CDR1 and CDR2: SGDLS and YYNGEE. This CDR3 has 14 amino acids. V was pared by 4 bases and J by 6 bases, with 17 bases between.

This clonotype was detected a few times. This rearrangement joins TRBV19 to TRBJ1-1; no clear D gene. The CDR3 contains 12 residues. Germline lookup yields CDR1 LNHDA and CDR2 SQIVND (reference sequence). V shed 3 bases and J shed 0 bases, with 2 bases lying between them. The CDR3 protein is CASSMVNTEAFF. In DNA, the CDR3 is TGTGCCAGTAGTATGGTGAACACTGAAGCTTTCTTT.

CDR3 bases: TGTGCCAGCAGCTCCCAGTTCGGGACAGGGGCAACTAGGTCTGAAGCTTTCTTT. Translation: CASSSQFGTGATRSEAFF. This chain uses TRBV14 with TRBJ1-1; 10 nucleotides match TRBD1. V lost 5 bases, J lost 6 bases, and 18 bases stayed unmatched. The CDR3 contains 18 residues. Germline V gives CDR1 SGHDN, CDR2 FVKESK.

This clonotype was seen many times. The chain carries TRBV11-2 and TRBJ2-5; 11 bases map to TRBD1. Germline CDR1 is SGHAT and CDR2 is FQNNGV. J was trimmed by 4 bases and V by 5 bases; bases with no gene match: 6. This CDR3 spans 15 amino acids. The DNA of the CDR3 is TGTGCCAGCAGCCCGGGGACAGGGGGGGTAGAGACCCAGTACTTC. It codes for CASSPGTGGVETQYF.

The chain's CDR3 is CASSFSVYPTEKLFF. CDR3 nucleotide sequence: TGTGCCAGCAGCTTTTCAGTCTACCCTACGGAAAAACTGTTTTTT. V and J are TRBV5-5 and TRBJ1-4; D not resolved. The CDR3 has 15 amino acids. Trimming cost V 2 bases and J 8 bases, with 16 bases left between them. Germline V gene data show CDR1 as SGHKS and CDR2 as YYEKEE (reference sequence).

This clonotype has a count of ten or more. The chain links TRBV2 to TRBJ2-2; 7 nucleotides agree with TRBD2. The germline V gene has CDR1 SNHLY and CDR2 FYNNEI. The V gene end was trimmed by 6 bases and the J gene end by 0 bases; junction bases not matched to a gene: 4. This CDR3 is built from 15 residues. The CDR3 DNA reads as TGTGCCAGCAGGCGCGGGAGTTCGAACACCGGGGAGCTGTTTTTT. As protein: CASRRGSSNTGELFF.

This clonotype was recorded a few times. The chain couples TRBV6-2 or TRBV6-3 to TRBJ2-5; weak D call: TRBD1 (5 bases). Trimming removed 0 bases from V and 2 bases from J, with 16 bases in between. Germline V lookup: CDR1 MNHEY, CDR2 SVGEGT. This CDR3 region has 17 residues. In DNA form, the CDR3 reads TGTGCCAGCAGTTACTCGTACTGGCAGGGTGGTCAAGAGACCCAGTACTTC. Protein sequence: CASSYSYWQGGQETQYF.

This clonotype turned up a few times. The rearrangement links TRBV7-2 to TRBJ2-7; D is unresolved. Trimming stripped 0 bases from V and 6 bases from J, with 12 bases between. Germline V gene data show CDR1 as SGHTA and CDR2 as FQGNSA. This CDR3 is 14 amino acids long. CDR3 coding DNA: TGTGCCAGCAGCTTAGCGGGTTCCCGCTCCGAGCAGTACTTC. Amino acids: CASSLAGSRSEQYF.

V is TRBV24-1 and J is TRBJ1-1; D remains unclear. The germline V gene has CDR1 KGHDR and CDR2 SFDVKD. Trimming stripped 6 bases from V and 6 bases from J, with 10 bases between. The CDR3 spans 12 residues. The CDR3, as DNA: TGTGCCACCAGTATCACGCGATCTGAAGCTTTCTTT. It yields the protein CATSITRSEAFF.

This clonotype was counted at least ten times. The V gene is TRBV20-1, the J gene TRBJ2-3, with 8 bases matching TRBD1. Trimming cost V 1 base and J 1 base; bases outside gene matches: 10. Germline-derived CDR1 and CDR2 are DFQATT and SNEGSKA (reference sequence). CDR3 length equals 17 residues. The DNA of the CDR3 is TGCAGTGCTAGAGGCCAGGGGGCGGGAATCGGCACAGATACGCAGTATTTT. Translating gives CSARGQGAGIGTDTQYF.

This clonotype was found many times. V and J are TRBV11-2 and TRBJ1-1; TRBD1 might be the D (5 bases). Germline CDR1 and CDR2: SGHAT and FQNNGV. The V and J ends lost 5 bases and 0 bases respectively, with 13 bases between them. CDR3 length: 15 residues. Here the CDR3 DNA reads TGTGCCAGCAGCAGGGAGGGACGGATGAACACTGAAGCTTTCTTT. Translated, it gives CASSREGRMNTEAFF.

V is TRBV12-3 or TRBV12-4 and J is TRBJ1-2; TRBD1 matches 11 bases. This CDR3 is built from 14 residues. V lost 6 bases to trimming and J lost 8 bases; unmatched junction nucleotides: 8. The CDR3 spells CASRLGQGAAGYTF. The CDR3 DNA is TGTGCCAGCAGGCTCGGACAGGGGGCCGCGGGCTACACCTTC.

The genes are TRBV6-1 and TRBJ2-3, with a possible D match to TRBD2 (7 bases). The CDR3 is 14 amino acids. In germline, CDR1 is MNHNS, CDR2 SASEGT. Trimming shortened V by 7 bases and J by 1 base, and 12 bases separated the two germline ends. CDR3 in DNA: TGTGCCAGCACCAAGGGGGGGGGCACAGATACGCAGTATTTT. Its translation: CASTKGGGTDTQYF.

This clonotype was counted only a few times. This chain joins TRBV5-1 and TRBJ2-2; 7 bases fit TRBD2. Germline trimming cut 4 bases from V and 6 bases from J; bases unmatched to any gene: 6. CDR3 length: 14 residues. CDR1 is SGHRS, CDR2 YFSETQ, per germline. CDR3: CASSISGSSGELFF. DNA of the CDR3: TGCGCCAGCAGCATTAGCGGGTCCTCCGGGGAGCTGTTTTTT. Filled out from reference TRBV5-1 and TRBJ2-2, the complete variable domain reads KAGVTQTPRYLIKTRGQQVTLSCSPISGHRSVSWYQQTPGQGLQFLFEYFSETQRNKGNFPGRFSGRQFSNSRSEMNVSTLELGDSALYLCASSISGSSGELFFGEGSRLTVL.

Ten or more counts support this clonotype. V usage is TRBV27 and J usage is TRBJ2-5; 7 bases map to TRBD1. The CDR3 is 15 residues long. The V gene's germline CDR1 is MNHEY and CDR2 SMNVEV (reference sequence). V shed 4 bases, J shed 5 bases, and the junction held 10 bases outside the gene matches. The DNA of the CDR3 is TGTGCCAGCAGTTACAGATCAACAGGGGCGGAGACCCAGTACTTC. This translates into CASSYRSTGAETQYF.

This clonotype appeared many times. The CDR3 DNA reads TGTGCCAGCAGGGCCCCAGGGGGCACTGAAGCTTTCTTT. The encoded protein is CASRAPGGTEAFF. V and J are TRBV2 and TRBJ1-1, with 7 bases matching TRBD1. Germline CDR1 is SNHLY and CDR2 is FYNNEI. Trimming at V came to 6 bases and at J to 4 bases, leaving 5 bases not matched to a gene. This CDR3 comprises 13 residues.

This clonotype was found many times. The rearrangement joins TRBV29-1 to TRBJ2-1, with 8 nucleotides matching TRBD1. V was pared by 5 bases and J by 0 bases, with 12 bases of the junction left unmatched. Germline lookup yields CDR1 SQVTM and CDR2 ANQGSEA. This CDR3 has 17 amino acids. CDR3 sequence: CSVRAGGPLSSYNEQFF. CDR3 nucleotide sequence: TGCAGCGTTCGGGCAGGGGGCCCCCTGAGCTCCTACAATGAGCAGTTCTTC.

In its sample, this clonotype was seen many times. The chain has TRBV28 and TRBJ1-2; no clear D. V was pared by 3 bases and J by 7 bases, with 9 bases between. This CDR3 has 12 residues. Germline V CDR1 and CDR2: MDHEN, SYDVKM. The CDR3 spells CASSLEGTGYTF. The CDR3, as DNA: TGTGCCAGCAGTTTGGAAGGAACTGGCTACACCTTC.

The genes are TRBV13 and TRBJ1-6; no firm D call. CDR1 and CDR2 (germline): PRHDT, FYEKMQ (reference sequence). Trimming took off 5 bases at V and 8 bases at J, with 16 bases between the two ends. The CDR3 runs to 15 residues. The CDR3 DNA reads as TGTGCCAGCAGCCCAAGTCGCCGCCAGGATTCACCCCTCCACTTT. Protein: CASSPSRRQDSPLHF.

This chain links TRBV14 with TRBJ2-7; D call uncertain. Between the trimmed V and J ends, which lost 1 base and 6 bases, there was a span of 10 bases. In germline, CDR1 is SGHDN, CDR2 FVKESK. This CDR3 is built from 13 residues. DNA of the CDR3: TGTGCCAGCAGCCAAGGTGTATCGAGCGAGCAGTACTTC. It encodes CASSQGVSSEQYF.